The 16 T cell receptor beta chains below all came from one sample that was sequenced in a study of T cells in Graves' hyperthyroidism and ophthalmopathy (dated by TCRdb to the late 2010s). The library came from multiplex PCR. The sequencing machine was an Illumina HiSeq 2000. TCR beta CDR3 regions were amplified from RNA transcripts. For the first round of RT-PCR on the TCR CDR3, the HTBI primer set was used together with the Qiagen OneStep RT-PCR kit. The public sequencing data were trimmed at Q25 with fastp and processed into clonotypes with MiXCR by TCRdb, which kept only in-frame beta chains. Each entry is one CDR3 protein sequence, shown with its most common DNA and genes. In this sample the table shows hundreds of thousands of distinct CDR3 sequences, roughly 15% of which occur a single time. About 3.5% of the sample rests with the top ten. Sequences were obtained from blood. The origin of the receptors is a woman aged 40 to 50 with Graves' ophthalmopathy.

V usage is TRBV7-9 and J usage is TRBJ2-7; D remains unclear. The CDR3 consists of 15 residues. The germline gives CDR1 SEHNR, CDR2 FQNEAQ (reference sequence). V lost 5 bases and J 1 base, leaving 15 bases between the germline ends. CDR3 sequence: CASSPGFDQSYEQYF. CDR3 in DNA: TGTGCCAGCAGCCCCGGATTTGATCAATCCTACGAGCAGTACTTC.

This chain uses TRBV27 with TRBJ1-1; TRBD1 is a possible D gene (5 bases). Trimming removed 3 bases at V and 4 bases at J, with 12 bases between. The CDR3 is 14 amino acids. Germline V gene data show CDR1 as MNHEY and CDR2 as SMNVEV (reference sequence). CDR3 loop: CASSFHRSGTEAFF. The CDR3 nucleotides read TGTGCCAGCAGTTTCCACAGGTCGGGCACTGAAGCTTTCTTT.

J is TRBJ2-7 and V is TRBV28; TRBD2 matches 7 bases. Germline V lookup: CDR1 MDHEN, CDR2 SYDVKM. V was pared by 5 bases and J by 5 bases, with 9 bases of the junction left unmatched. This CDR3 is 14 amino acids long. The CDR3 loop is CASSGGGRNDEQYF. CDR3 in DNA: TGTGCCAGCAGTGGGGGGGGGAGGAATGACGAGCAGTACTTC.

Ten or more counts support this clonotype. This chain links TRBV7-9 with TRBJ2-2; D is unclear. With 2 bases removed from V and 7 bases from J, the gap between germline ends came to 5 bases. The CDR3 is 12 amino acids. Germline values: CDR1 SEHNR, CDR2 FQNEAQ (reference sequence). This chain's CDR3 is CASSLRLGELFF. The CDR3 DNA reads TGTGCCAGCAGCTTAAGACTCGGGGAGCTGTTTTTT.

A few counts support this clonotype. A junction boundary mismatches the germline segment, possibly from a read error. The V and J genes are TRBV13 and TRBJ1-6, with D perhaps TRBD1 (6 bases). Germline V gene sequence: CDR1 PRHDT, CDR2 FYEKMQ (reference sequence). The CDR3 consists of 15 residues. The CDR3 loop is CASGLGGSLNSPLHF. CDR3 nucleotide sequence: TGTGCCAGCGGCTTAGGGGGGTCTTTGAATTCACCCCTCCACTTT. Based on the CDR3 plus reference TRBV13 and TRBJ1-6, the full variable domain is AAGVIQSPRHLIKEKRETATLKCYPIPRHDTVYWYQQGPGQDPQFLISFYEKMQSDKGSIPDRFSAQQFSDYHSELNMSSLELGDSALYFCASGLGGSLNSPLHFGNGTRLTVT.

The rearrangement joins TRBV18 to TRBJ2-1; 8 bases are a match to TRBD2. The trim removed 0 bases at V and 2 bases at J, leaving 3 bases unmatched. Germline V gene data show CDR1 as KGHSH and CDR2 as LQKENI. The CDR3 is 16 residues long. CDR3 in amino acids: CASSPPAGGPYNEQFF. In nucleotides, the CDR3 is TGTGCCAGCTCACCACCGGCGGGAGGCCCCTACAATGAGCAGTTCTTC. The complete variable domain, with remaining parts taken from reference TRBV18 and TRBJ2-1, reads NAGVMQNPRHLVRRRGQEARLRCSPMKGHSHVYWYRQLPEEGLKFMVYLQKENIIDESGMPKERFSAEFPKEGPSILRIQQVVRGDSAAYFCASSPPAGGPYNEQFFGPGTRLTVL.

The chain carries TRBV20-1 and TRBJ2-7; the D is unclear. The CDR3 spans 10 residues. V was trimmed by 5 bases and J by 7 bases, leaving 9 bases between them. The germline V gene has CDR1 DFQATT and CDR2 SNEGSKA (reference sequence). CDR3 DNA sequence: TGCAGTGCTTCCGTCTTGGAGCAGTACTTC. Residues: CSASVLEQYF.

The CDR3: CAIRPTGTDTQYF. The CDR3 DNA sequence: TGTGCCATCAGGCCGACCGGAACAGATACGCAGTATTTT. The rearrangement joins TRBV10-3 to TRBJ2-3; no clear D gene. The length of the CDR3 is 13 residues. V dropped 6 bases and J dropped 3 bases, with 10 bases sitting between them. Germline CDR1 and CDR2: ENHRY and SYGVKD.

Concerning this clonotype: At one boundary the junction diverges from the germline segment, which might be a read error. The CDR3 loop reads CSARDPSRLEVLRF. Here the CDR3 DNA reads TGCAGTGCTAGAGATCCCAGCCGGCTGGAAGTCCTCCGCTTT. The J gene is TRBJ1-6, the V gene TRBV20-1; no clear D gene. This CDR3 is built from 14 residues. The germline gives CDR1 DFQATT, CDR2 SNEGSKA (reference sequence).

Many counts were recorded for this clonotype. The CDR3 nucleotides read TGTGCCAGCAGCCCACAGGGCGTCGGGGAGCTGTTTTTT. The encoded protein is CASSPQGVGELFF. The rearrangement links TRBV28 to TRBJ2-2; D may be TRBD1 (6 bases). Trimming removed 6 bases at V and 7 bases at J, with 12 bases between. CDR1 MDHEN and CDR2 SYDVKM come from the germline V gene. This CDR3 has 13 amino acids.

This clonotype was observed a few times. A junction boundary mismatches the germline segment, possibly from a read error. CDR3 coding DNA: TGCGCCAGCAGTGGGTTCCGGACAGGAAAAGAGACCCAGTACTTC. It specifies CASSGFRTGKETQYF. This rearrangement joins TRBV6-1 to TRBJ2-5, with TRBD1 matching 7 bases. CDR3 size: 15 residues. CDR1 and CDR2 (germline): MNHNS, SASEGT.

This clonotype has a count of ten or more. CDR3 DNA: TGCAGTGCTAGAGATCTAGTCTACCAAGAGCAGTTCTTC. It yields the protein CSARDLVYQEQFF. This chain connects TRBV20-1 to TRBJ2-1; no reliable D call. CDR1 DFQATT and CDR2 SNEGSKA come from the germline V gene (reference sequence). V lost 0 bases and J 10 bases, leaving 13 bases between the germline ends. The CDR3 runs 13 residues.

Only a few counts were recorded for this clonotype. This chain joins TRBV29-1 and TRBJ2-7, with 7 bases matching TRBD1. The CDR3 totals 12 residues. Germline values: CDR1 SQVTM, CDR2 ANQGSEA. The trim removed 5 bases at V and 0 bases at J, leaving 1 base unmatched. This CDR3 is CSVWDSSYEQYF. The CDR3 DNA sequence: TGCAGCGTTTGGGACAGCTCCTACGAGCAGTACTTC.

The chain recombines TRBV20-1 with TRBJ2-5, with no clear D. This CDR3 has 11 amino acids. Germline CDR1 and CDR2: DFQATT and SNEGSKA (reference sequence). The CDR3, as DNA: TGCACCGTCCCGTACCAAGAGACCCAGTACTTC. It yields the protein CTVPYQETQYF.

This chain joins TRBV20-1 and TRBJ1-3, with 9 bases lining up with TRBD1. V was clipped by 5 bases and J by 0 bases; unmatched bases: 14. Germline CDR1 is DFQATT and CDR2 is SNEGSKA (reference sequence). This CDR3 contains 18 residues. This CDR3 is CSAGSQTGGRFSGNTIYF. CDR3 nucleotide sequence: TGCAGTGCTGGGAGTCAGACAGGGGGTCGGTTCTCTGGAAACACCATATATTTT.

This chain links TRBV14 with TRBJ1-4, with D unclear. V lost 0 bases and J 10 bases, leaving 6 bases between the germline ends. The CDR3 length is 12 residues. In germline, CDR1 is SGHDN, CDR2 FVKESK. CDR3: CASSQDHGKLFF. The CDR3 region has the DNA TGTGCCAGCAGCCAAGATCATGGAAAACTGTTTTTT.